These T cell receptor beta chains were read from a single sample in a study of blood T cell repertoires in COVID-19. Generated by immunoSEQ multiplex PCR, the TCRdb table keeps only in-frame clones and is missing some. The sample records about 92,000 clones, about 80% being singletons. What was sequenced was peripheral blood. Receptor source: a woman between 70 and 85 years old with acute or convalescent COVID-19. Both conserved end residues are part of each CDR3. D genes are given only for firm matches. Some rows have no size entry. The others give once, few or many, or a class for an expanded clone.

TRBV11-2,NA,16,TRBD1,TRBJ1-4,TGTGCCAGCAGCTTAGGTCAGGGGGTAACTAATGAAAAACTGTTTTTT,CASSLGQGVTNEKLFF
TRBV5-4,NA,19,TRBD2,TRBJ2-3,TGTGCCAGCAGCGGTCAGCGGGAGCGAATAAGTGATAGCACAGATACGCAGTATTTT,CASSGQRERISDSTDTQYF
TRBV9,NA,15,TRBD1,TRBJ2-3,TGTGCCAGCAGCAGATCCGGGACAGGGGCCGATACGCAGTATTTT,CASSRSGTGADTQYF
TRBV7-2,NA,18,NA,TRBJ1-1,TGTGCCAGCAGCATTAGGACACCCCAAGTGGGTACGAACACTGAAGCTTTCTTT,CASSIRTPQVGTNTEAFF
TRBV27,NA,18,TRBD1,TRBJ2-6,TGTGCCAGCAGTACCCTAGGGGGCTTAGGCTCTGGGGCCAACGTCCTGACTTTC,CASSTLGGLGSGANVLTF
TRBV27,once,14,TRBD1,TRBJ1-2,TGTGCCAGCACCTCCCGGCAGGGGGCGGAGGGCTACACCTTC,CASTSRQGAEGYTF
TRBV5-4,NA,13,NA,TRBJ2-1,TGTGCCAGCAGCTTAATCAGGGACAATGAGCAGTTCTTC,CASSLIRDNEQFF
TRBV7-3,few,16,TRBD2,TRBJ2-7,TGTGCCAGCAGCTTAAAGGCTAGCGGGAGCTCCTACGAGCAGTACTTC,CASSLKASGSSYEQYF
TRBV2,NA,15,NA,TRBJ2-7,TGTGCCAGCAGTGAAACAGGGTGGCCTTTCGACGAGCAGTACTTC,CASSETGWPFDEQYF
TRBV6-6,NA,12,NA,TRBJ1-6,TGTGCCAGCAGTTACCGAGAGACACCCCTCCACTTT,CASSYRETPLHF
TRBV6-5,NA,14,TRBD1,TRBJ1-5,TGTGCCAGCAATCTACAGGGGGCCATTCAGCCCCAGCATTTT,CASNLQGAIQPQHF
TRBV7-9,NA,18,TRBD1,TRBJ1-4,TGTGCCAGCAGCGTAAGACAGGGTGTTCTCCGAACTAATGAAAAACTGTTTTTT,CASSVRQGVLRTNEKLFF
TRBV10-3,few,14,NA,TRBJ1-3,TGTGCCATCAGCGGACAAGGACGGGGAAACACCATATATTTT,CAISGQGRGNTIYF
TRBV29-1,NA,11,NA,TRBJ1-1,TGCAGCATAGGGGCCGGCACTGAAGCTTTCTTT,CSIGAGTEAFF
TRBV5-1,NA,14,NA,TRBJ2-3,TGCGCCAGCAGCTTTGACATTAGCACAGATACGCAGTATTTT,CASSFDISTDTQYF
TRBV7-7,NA,13,NA,TRBJ1-6,TGTGCCAGCAGCTTAGGGGGGGGGTCACCCCTCCACTTT,CASSLGGGSPLHF
TRBV7-3,NA,15,NA,TRBJ2-1,TGTGCCAGCAGCTTGGAGGGCCTTTCCTACAATGAGCAGTTCTTC,CASSLEGLSYNEQFF
TRBV6-5,NA,14,NA,TRBJ2-7,TGTGCCAGCAGTTCCCGAGGTAATTCCTACGAGCAGTACTTC,CASSSRGNSYEQYF
TRBV7-3,NA,15,NA,TRBJ2-1,TGTGCCAGCAGCCGCGACAGAGGCTCCTACAATGAGCAGTTCTTC,CASSRDRGSYNEQFF
TRBV19,NA,16,TRBD2,TRBJ2-7,TGTGCCAGTAGTCAAACCGCTAGCGGCGTTTGGGGGGAGCAGTACTTC,CASSQTASGVWGEQYF
TRBV11-3,NA,18,TRBD1,TRBJ1-1,TGTGCCAGCAGCTTAGACAGGGACAGGTCGCGAGGGAACACTGAAGCTTTCTTT,CASSLDRDRSRGNTEAFF
TRBV5-4,few,15,NA,TRBJ2-7,TGTGCCAGCAGCTTGGGACAGGCGAACTCCTACGAGCAGTACTTC,CASSLGQANSYEQYF
TRBV30,NA,13,NA,TRBJ2-7,TGTGCGGGGGGGGCCCTGATCAGAAAAGGGCAGTACTTC,CAGGALIRKGQYF
TRBV5-4,NA,15,NA,TRBJ2-7,TGTGCCAGCAGTCCCGGGACTGCCTCCTCCTACGAGCAGTACTTC,CASSPGTASSYEQYF